This T cell receptor beta chain was captured by sequencing in a study of T-cell reconstitution after alpha-beta-depleted transplantation in children. Study outcomes and limitations: After one year, T-cell counts and TCRbeta diversity mostly came from new T cells. Several hundred graft clones that had expanded were reportedly the source of alpha-beta T cells about two months after transplant.

The sample holds a few counts of this clonotype. What it recognizes is unknown. Construction of the TCRbeta library involved unique molecular identifiers. Each CDR3 protein gets one entry after TCRdb re-called the PCR reads with MiXCR. The sample lists under 750,000 distinct CDR3 sequences, under 30% occurring once. The receptor was derived from a boy in the first two years of life who had a stem cell transplant for acute myeloid leukemia, so the T cells may come from the graft donor. The sample here was PBMCs, mostly from graft donor cells, taken 360 days after TCRalphabeta/CD19-depleted stem cell transplant.

The CDR3 reads CASSAPLTSPPDEQFF. The CDR3 nucleotides are TGTGCCAGCAGCGCACCCTTGACTAGTCCTCCGGATGAGCAGTTCTTC. J is TRBJ2-1 and V is TRBV5-5, with a tentative D call TRBD2 (6 bases). The V and J ends lost 4 bases and 8 bases respectively, with 22 bases between them. There are 16 residues in the CDR3. Looked up from germline, CDR1 is SGHKS and CDR2 is YYEKEE (reference sequence).